A selection of T cell receptor beta chains follows, all from one sample in a study of CD8 T cells in Susac syndrome. TCRdb analysed the immunoSEQ multiplex PCR reads with MiXCR anew, one entry per CDR3 protein. This table holds approximately 200,000 distinct CDR3 sequences, under 97% found once. Sequencing was performed on CD4+ T cells from PBMCs. These receptors came from a human donor with multiple sclerosis. CDR3s leave out the opening cysteine and the closing phenylalanine or tryptophan.

j_call	v_call	cdr3_aa
TRBJ1-1	TRBV29-1	SGTGTANTEAF
TRBJ1-6	TRBV4-3	ASSQERGTDRALNSPLH
TRBJ1-2	TRBV30	AWFHETNYGYT
TRBJ1-1	TRBV20-1	SARDGGGREAF
TRBJ2-7	TRBV30	AWSADSLHEQY
TRBJ2-5	TRBV6-6	ASSVGGASFVETQY
TRBJ2-3	TRBV14	ASSQDRKDTQY
TRBJ2-7	TRBV28	ASSLPRGQPYEQY
TRBJ2-6	TRBV5-1	ASSFRDGTLSSGANVLT
TRBJ2-7	TRBV3-1	ASSRKDITAYEQY
TRBJ1-4	TRBV25-1	ASSEIPTAKLF
TRBJ2-1	TRBV30	AWSRGLATHEQF
TRBJ2-7	TRBV3-1	ASSQEGWTARYEQY
TRBJ2-7	TRBV6-2/TRBV6-3	ASSTPQGPEEQY
TRBJ2-1	TRBV12-3/TRBV12-4	ASSLIQAKQF
TRBJ2-3	TRBV6-5	ASSYSWDAGTDTQY
TRBJ2-7	TRBV12-3/TRBV12-4	ASRPQGAAYEQY
TRBJ2-7	TRBV6-5	ASSYGAGVEQY
TRBJ2-5	TRBV20-1	SASPGLAGGPETQY
TRBJ1-2	TRBV9	ASSAGPGGQGAYGYT
TRBJ1-1	TRBV29-1	SVERTADTEAF
TRBJ2-1	TRBV6-6	ASFSYNEQF
TRBJ2-5	TRBV30	ASRDRGVETQY
TRBJ2-1	TRBV18	ASSPGQGGNNEQF
TRBJ2-1	TRBV5-4	ASSPGQGIRVQF
TRBJ1-4	TRBV9	ASSTGGLTNEKLF
TRBJ2-7	TRBV20-1	SARDQTGTSYEQY
TRBJ2-5	TRBV12-5	ASGLVTSSRGTQY
TRBJ2-3	TRBV10-3	AISSSGTARVGTQY
TRBJ2-5	TRBV12-3/TRBV12-4	ASSFYVGSEETQY
TRBJ2-6	TRBV19	ASSIPGANVLT
TRBJ2-3	TRBV18	ASSPKDSLTDTQY
TRBJ2-7	TRBV29-1	SVGSYEQY
TRBJ2-7	TRBV5-1	ASSLRAMSYEQY
TRBJ2-3	TRBV24-1	ATSDSGVLMDTQY
TRBJ2-7	TRBV9	ASSVVGSGEQY
TRBJ2-3	TRBV27	ASTRLAGDSTDTQY
TRBJ2-7	TRBV5-4	ASSLVGGAHEQY
TRBJ2-5	TRBV3-1	ASSQDRASGGSQETQY
TRBJ1-6	TRBV12-3/TRBV12-4	ASSLGDRGRSYNSPLH
TRBJ2-3	TRBV30	ACDPVGPDTQY